A selection of T cell receptor beta chains follows, all from one sample in a study of T-cell memory formation after mild COVID-19. TCRdb re-analysed the 5' RACE reads in MiXCR, keeping a single row per CDR3 protein. The repertoire holds 350,000 to 500,000 distinct CDR3 sequences, with approximately 19% as singletons. The sequencing sample was made of PBMCs or a T cell subset sorted from them (not recorded which). The receptor set was obtained from a man aged 18-30 years who had mild COVID-19 (a few samples of this study predate the infection). Cell type and time point are not known. The CDR3 runs from the conserved cysteine through the conserved F or W.

V gene	J gene	CDR3 protein
TRBV4-1	TRBJ2-1	CASSQEVPGGSYEQFF
TRBV7-3	TRBJ1-5	CASSQNDTGNQPQHF
TRBV6-6	TRBJ1-2	CASNIVRGGYTF
TRBV27	TRBJ2-4	CASHPGQRGLAKNIQYF
TRBV2	TRBJ2-1	CASSGLAGPNEQFF
TRBV28	TRBJ1-1	CASTRGGFTEAFF
TRBV13	TRBJ1-1	CASSLPRNTEAFF
TRBV7-3	TRBJ2-3	CASSLMGGKTDTQYF
TRBV25-1	TRBJ1-2	CASEGGTGNGYTF
TRBV6-5	TRBJ2-3	CASSADRATQYF
TRBV6-5	TRBJ2-3	CASSLRGTTDTQYF
TRBV4-3	TRBJ2-5	CASSRGLAWRETQYF
TRBV20-1	TRBJ2-2	CSANGAQGELFF
TRBV18	TRBJ1-1	CASSPPNRNTEAFF
TRBV19	TRBJ2-6	CASSSRSSGANVLTF
TRBV6-1	TRBJ2-3	CASRRVGGDGTDTQYF
TRBV5-4	TRBJ2-4	CASSVQGRTNSHIQYF
TRBV7-2	TRBJ1-3	CASRYTGALNSGNTIYF
TRBV12-3/TRBV12-4	TRBJ2-6	CASSRDSSKQGANVLTF
TRBV7-2	TRBJ2-2	CASSLAAMAGGTGELFF
TRBV12-3/TRBV12-4	TRBJ2-7	CASTLGSSVDEQYF
TRBV7-8	TRBJ1-6	CASSFRRGPGDNSPLHF
TRBV21-1	TRBJ2-5	CASSRTRLAGTETQYF
TRBV7-7	TRBJ2-1	CASSSGTGGFYNEQFF
TRBV28	TRBJ2-1	CASRTPLGYNEQFF
TRBV29-1	TRBJ2-1	CSVGRDRDYNEQFF
TRBV7-9	TRBJ2-7	CASSLELSGRSYEQYF